This is a list of T cell receptor beta chains from one sample in a study of beta chain features in type 1 diabetes. Clones were read by immunoSEQ multiplex PCR, and TCRdb kept only the in-frame ones, dropping some. The top ten clones hold approximately 0.087% of a sample with about 230,000 clones, around 15% of them seen once. The sequencing sample was made of naive CD4+ T cells from blood. The receptors shown here come from a man aged 25-40 years with type 1 diabetes. Each CDR3 is given with its conserved first and last residue. D genes are given only for firm matches. Clone size is given for some rows only: seen once, a few or many times, or a class if the clone is expanded.

TRBV28	.	TRBJ2-7	.	CASRTASSPTYEQYF	TGTGCCAGCAGAACGGCTAGCTCCCCAACCTACGAGCAGTACTTC
TRBV4-1	once	TRBJ2-7	TRBD2	CASSSPGGSSYEQYF	TGCGCCAGCAGCTCCCCGGGGGGGAGCTCCTACGAGCAGTACTTC
TRBV14	few	TRBJ2-1	.	CASSQGPPSSYNEQFF	TGTGCCAGCAGCCAAGGGCCTCCGAGCTCCTACAATGAGCAGTTCTTC
TRBV4-3	few	TRBJ2-7	TRBD2	CASSQSYGAGGLGEQYF	TGCGCCAGCAGCCAATCGTACGGTGCGGGAGGGCTGGGCGAGCAGTACTTC
TRBV30	few	TRBJ2-3	.	CAWSVGTLFTDTQYF	TGTGCCTGGAGTGTCGGGACACTTTTCACAGATACGCAGTATTTT
TRBV10-3	.	TRBJ2-7	.	CAISTGERTYEQYF	TGTGCCATCAGCACTGGGGAGAGGACCTACGAGCAGTACTTC
TRBV5-1	few	TRBJ2-3	.	CASSFDARRLESPDTQYF	TGCGCCAGCAGCTTCGACGCTCGGAGATTAGAGAGCCCAGATACGCAGTATTTT
TRBV5-1	few	TRBJ1-4	.	CASSLERGGTNEKLFF	TGCGCCAGCAGCTTGGAACGCGGCGGAACTAATGAAAAACTGTTTTTT
TRBV7-3	.	TRBJ2-3	.	CASSLVHGLGNTQYF	TGTGCCAGCAGCTTAGTGCACGGACTTGGAAATACGCAGTATTTT
TRBV10-3	.	TRBJ2-5	.	CAISESERETQYF	TGTGCCATCAGTGAGTCAGAGAGAGAGACCCAGTACTTC
TRBV29-1	.	TRBJ2-1	.	CSGSGENEQFF	TGCAGCGGCTCGGGGGAAAATGAGCAGTTCTTC
TRBV6-6	few	TRBJ1-1	.	CASSYSNTEAFF	TGTGCCAGCAGTTACTCGAACACTGAAGCTTTCTTT
TRBV7-2	.	TRBJ2-3	TRBD2	CASSTGGGRTDTQYF	TGTGCCAGCAGCACGGGCGGGGGGAGGACAGATACGCAGTATTTT
TRBV18	.	TRBJ2-7	TRBD2	CASSPPLAGGPAQYF	TGTGCCAGCTCACCACCGTTAGCGGGAGGGCCTGCGCAGTACTTC
TRBV18	.	TRBJ2-1	TRBD2	CASSPTGTSGYNEQFF	TGTGCCAGCTCACCAACCGGGACTAGCGGGTACAATGAGCAGTTCTTC
TRBV15	few	TRBJ2-1	.	CATSRDMMGQFF	TGTGCCACCAGCAGAGACATGATGGGACAGTTCTTC